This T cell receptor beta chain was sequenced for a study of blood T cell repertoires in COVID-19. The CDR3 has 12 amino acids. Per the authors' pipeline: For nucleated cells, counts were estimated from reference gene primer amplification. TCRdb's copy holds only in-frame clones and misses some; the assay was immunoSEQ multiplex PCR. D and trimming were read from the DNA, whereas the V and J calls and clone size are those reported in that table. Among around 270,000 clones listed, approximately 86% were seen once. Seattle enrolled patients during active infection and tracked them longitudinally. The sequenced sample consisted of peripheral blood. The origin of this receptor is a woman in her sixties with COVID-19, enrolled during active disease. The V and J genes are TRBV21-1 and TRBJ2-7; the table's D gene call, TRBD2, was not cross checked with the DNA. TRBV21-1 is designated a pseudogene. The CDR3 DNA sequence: TGTGCCAGCGATCACGGGTCCTACGAGCAGTACTTC. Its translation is CASDHGSYEQYF.